These 19 T cell receptor beta chains were all obtained from the same sample, sequenced in a study of blood T cell repertoires in COVID-19. The repertoire was sequenced with immunoSEQ multiplex PCR; TCRdb's copy has only in-frame clones and lacks some. Of tens of thousands of clones listed, nearly 80% are singletons. The source material was peripheral blood. These TCRs come from a man of 80 years or more with acute or convalescent COVID-19.

In its sample, this clone was seen a few times. The V and J genes are TRBV5-4 and TRBJ2-7, with a weak D call TRBD1 (6 bases). V was trimmed by 0 bases and J by 2 bases, leaving 12 bases between them. The CDR3 length is 15 residues. CDR1 and CDR2 from the germline V gene are SGHNT and YYREEE (reference sequence). CDR3 bases: TGTGCCAGCAGCTTGGAGAGAGGACAGACCTACGAGCAGTACTTC. It encodes CASSLERGQTYEQYF.

The chain combines TRBV3-1 (or the pseudogene TRBV3-2) with TRBJ2-1; 9 bases agree with TRBD2. The CDR3 sequence is 16 residues long. After removal of 5 bases from V and 4 bases from J, the junction contained 9 bases not matched to a gene. CDR1 is LGHDT and CDR2 is YNNKEL in the germline V gene (reference sequence). This CDR3 reads CASSSRPAGGYNEQFF. CDR3 DNA sequence: TGTGCCAGCAGCTCCCGCCCAGCGGGGGGTTACAATGAGCAGTTCTTC.

The V call is TRBV10-3, the J call TRBJ1-1; D is unresolved. V was pared by 5 bases and J by 0 bases, with 10 bases between. The CDR3 contains 14 residues. Germline V gives CDR1 ENHRY, CDR2 SYGVKD. The CDR3 loop reads CAISLGGMNTEAFF. In nucleotides, the CDR3 is TGTGCCATCAGTCTTGGCGGAATGAACACTGAAGCTTTCTTT.

V usage is TRBV19 and J usage is TRBJ1-2, with D unclear. V was clipped by 7 bases and J by 2 bases, with 11 bases between them. The CDR3 totals 13 residues. Germline CDR1 is LNHDA and CDR2 is SQIVND (reference sequence). CDR3 sequence (DNA): TGTGCCAGTACGCCGTCGAGAAACTATGGCTACACCTTC. Its protein product is CASTPSRNYGYTF.

This sequence joins TRBV3-1 (or the pseudogene TRBV3-2) and TRBJ2-5; 11 positions match TRBD2. J was trimmed by 1 base and V by 1 base; bases with no gene match: 11. CDR1 is LGHDT, CDR2 YNNKEL, per germline (reference sequence). The CDR3 is made up of 19 amino acids. The CDR3 DNA is TGTGCCAGCAGCCAAGGATGGCTAGCGGGGGGTAACCCCCAAGAGACCCAGTACTTC. Encoded protein: CASSQGWLAGGNPQETQYF.

The chain is built from TRBV9 and TRBJ2-3; D gene ambiguous. The CDR3 runs to 15 residues. Trimming shortened V by 4 bases and J by 1 base, and 13 bases separated the two germline ends. Germline CDR1 SGDLS, CDR2 YYNGEE. The CDR3, as DNA: TGTGCCAGCAGCCTCCTGTCGGTTGGCACAGATACGCAGTATTTT. Its protein is CASSLLSVGTDTQYF.

To note about this clone: The same CDR3 is also encoded by other DNA sequences in this sample. The chain is built from TRBV5-6 and TRBJ2-7, with 10 nucleotides matching TRBD1. V lost 0 bases and J lost 7; bases outside the gene matches: 4. The CDR3 extends over 14 amino acids. Germline-derived CDR1 and CDR2 are SGHDT and YYEEEE. CDR3 protein: CASSLGQGAREQYF. As DNA, the CDR3 is TGTGCCAGCAGCTTGGGACAGGGGGCTCGGGAGCAGTACTTC.

The chain links TRBV7-2 to TRBJ2-1; 9 bases are shared with TRBD2. In germline, CDR1 is SGHTA, CDR2 FQGNSA. J was trimmed by 6 bases and V by 3 bases; bases with no gene match: 9. The CDR3 consists of 16 residues. CDR3 sequence (DNA): TGTGCCAGCAGCTTCGGCGGGGGGGCGTGGAGCAATGAGCAGTTCTTC. This translates into CASSFGGGAWSNEQFF.

The gene calls are TRBV11-2 and TRBJ2-3; no reliable D call. The CDR3 has 12 residues. CDR1 is SGHAT and CDR2 is FQNNGV in the germline V gene. Trimming stripped 2 bases from V and 2 bases from J, with 2 bases between. CDR3 nucleotides: TGTGCCAGCAGCTTACACACAGATACGCAGTATTTT. As protein: CASSLHTDTQYF. Complete variable domain (other parts from reference TRBV11-2 and TRBJ2-3): EAGVAQSPRYKIIEKRQSVAFWCNPISGHATLYWYQQILGQGPKLLIQFQNNGVVDDSQLPKDRFSAERLKGVDSTLKIQPAKLEDSAVYLCASSLHTDTQYFGPGTRLTVL.

The chain uses TRBV3-1 (or the pseudogene TRBV3-2) and TRBJ2-6, with D unresolved. The CDR3 is made up of 15 amino acids. With 0 bases removed from V and 0 bases from J, the gap between germline ends came to 3 bases. Germline CDR1 is LGHDT and CDR2 is YNNKEL (reference sequence). CDR3 nucleotides: TGTGCCAGCAGCCAAGACAGCTCTGGGGCCAACGTCCTGACTTTC. Protein product: CASSQDSSGANVLTF.

Here the CDR3 DNA reads TGTGCCAGCGGGCCTTACAATGAGCAGTTCTTC. This encodes CASGPYNEQFF. The chain employs TRBV3-1 (or the pseudogene TRBV3-2) and TRBJ2-1; D ambiguous. The germline V gene encodes CDR1 LGHDT and CDR2 YNNKEL (reference sequence). The CDR3 is 11 residues long. V was shortened by 8 bases and J by 4 bases, with 6 bases between the two germline ends.

This chain connects TRBV6-2 or TRBV6-3 to TRBJ1-5; D call uncertain. The CDR3 is 14 residues long. Germline CDR1 reads MNHEY; CDR2 reads SVGEGT. Trimming took 7 bases from V and 5 from J, leaving 15 bases between them. CDR3 sequence reads: CASNPGQRDQPQHF. In DNA, the CDR3 is TGTGCCAGCAACCCCGGTCAGAGGGATCAGCCCCAGCATTTT.

This clone has only a few counts. The CDR3 loop reads CASSQERVPIYF. The CDR3 DNA reads as TGTGCCAGCAGCCAAGAGAGGGTCCCCATATATTTT. The V gene is TRBV14, the J gene TRBJ1-3; D not certain. The CDR3 is 12 residues long. The germline CDR1 and CDR2 sequences are SGHDN and FVKESK. The V end lost 0 bases, the J end lost 11 bases, and 8 bases lay between the germline ends.

The chain uses TRBV7-3 and TRBJ2-2, with 8 bases aligning to TRBD1. The CDR3 totals 14 residues. Germline values: CDR1 SGHTA, CDR2 FQGTGA. The junction had 5 bases not matched to a gene; V was cut back by 5 bases and J by 6 bases. CDR3 sequence (DNA): TGTGCCAGCAGCACTACACAGGGGGCCGGGGAGCTGTTTTTT. It translates to CASSTTQGAGELFF.

The V and J genes are TRBV4-1 and TRBJ1-2; 9 bases match TRBD1. V was pared by 4 bases and J by 6 bases, with 9 bases of the junction left unmatched. The germline V gene encodes CDR1 MGHRA and CDR2 YSYEKL. CDR3 length: 15 residues. CDR3 nucleotide sequence: TGCGCCAGCAGCCGGCCGGGACAGGGTTTTCATGGCTACACCTTC. Protein sequence: CASSRPGQGFHGYTF.

This chain uses TRBV5-6 with TRBJ1-4, with 8 positions matching TRBD1. The V and J ends lost 2 bases and 5 bases, in that order; junction bases with no gene match: 5. Germline assignment: CDR1 SGHDT and CDR2 YYEEEE. This CDR3 spans 15 amino acids. CDR3 sequence: CASSFRTGTNEKLFF. The CDR3 DNA follows: TGTGCCAGCAGCTTCCGGACAGGGACGAATGAAAAACTGTTTTTT. The variable domain in full, completed from reference TRBV5-6 and TRBJ1-4, reads DAGVTQSPTHLIKTRGQQVTLRCSPKSGHDTVSWYQQALGQGPQFIFQYYEEEERQRGNFPDRFSGHQFPNYSSELNVNALLLGDSALYLCASSFRTGTNEKLFFGSGTQLSVL.

This chain uses TRBV18 with TRBJ2-7, with D perhaps TRBD1 (6 bases). V lost 2 bases to trimming and J lost 5 bases, with 7 bases between them. Per the germline V gene, CDR1 is KGHSH and CDR2 is LQKENI. This CDR3 region has 12 residues. In DNA, the CDR3 is TGTGCCAGCTCACCAGGACAGAACGAGCAGTACTTC. It yields the protein CASSPGQNEQYF.

The count of this clone is one. This chain joins TRBV1 and TRBJ2-3; the D segment call TRBD2 is taken from the table without a DNA check. TRBV1 counts as a pseudogene. This CDR3 has 17 amino acids. In DNA, the CDR3 is TGCACCAGCAGCCAATTTCTCCTAGCGGGGGGAACAGATACGCAGTATTTT. Its translation is CTSSQFLLAGGTDTQYF.

This chain joins TRBV2 and TRBJ2-5, with TRBD2 matching over 12 bases. The CDR3 contains 16 residues. CDR1 and CDR2 (germline): SNHLY, FYNNEI. J gave up 0 bases and V 6 bases, and 5 bases lay outside the gene matches. The CDR3 DNA reads as TGTGCCAGCAGGGTATGGACTAGCGGGGACCAAGAGACCCAGTACTTC. This encodes CASRVWTSGDQETQYF.